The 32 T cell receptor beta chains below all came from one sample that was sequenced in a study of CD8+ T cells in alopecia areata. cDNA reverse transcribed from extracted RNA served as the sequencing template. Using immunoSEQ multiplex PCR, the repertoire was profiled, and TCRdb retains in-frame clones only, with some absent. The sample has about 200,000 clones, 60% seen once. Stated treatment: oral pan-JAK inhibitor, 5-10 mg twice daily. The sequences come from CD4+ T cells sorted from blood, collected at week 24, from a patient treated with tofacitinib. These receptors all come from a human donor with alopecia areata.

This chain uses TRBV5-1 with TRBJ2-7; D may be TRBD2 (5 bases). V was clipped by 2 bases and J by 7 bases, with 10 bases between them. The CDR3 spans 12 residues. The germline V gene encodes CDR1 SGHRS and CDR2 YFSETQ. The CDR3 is CASSLDRREQYF. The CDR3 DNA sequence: TGCGCCAGCAGCTTAGATCGGAGGGAGCAGTACTTC.

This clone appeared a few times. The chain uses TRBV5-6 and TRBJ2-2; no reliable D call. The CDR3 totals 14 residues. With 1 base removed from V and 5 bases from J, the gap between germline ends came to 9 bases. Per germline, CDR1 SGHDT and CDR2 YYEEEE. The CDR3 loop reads CASSLPDRTGELFF. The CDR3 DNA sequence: TGTGCCAGCAGCTTGCCCGACCGAACCGGGGAGCTGTTTTTT.

CDR3 sequence reads: CSDRGRNQPQHF. The CDR3 nucleotides are TGCAGCGATAGGGGCCGCAATCAGCCCCAGCATTTT. The chain links TRBV29-1 to TRBJ1-5; possible D gene TRBD1, 5 bases. V was trimmed by 7 bases and J by 2 bases, leaving 9 bases between them. CDR1 is SQVTM, CDR2 ANQGSEA, per germline. The CDR3 consists of 12 residues. Full variable domain (missing parts from reference TRBV29-1 and TRBJ1-5): SAVISQKPSRDICQRGTSLTIQCQVDSQVTMMFWYRQQPGQSLTLIATANQGSEATYESGFVIDKFPISRPNLTFSTLTVSNMSPEDSSIYLCSDRGRNQPQHFGDGTRLSIL.

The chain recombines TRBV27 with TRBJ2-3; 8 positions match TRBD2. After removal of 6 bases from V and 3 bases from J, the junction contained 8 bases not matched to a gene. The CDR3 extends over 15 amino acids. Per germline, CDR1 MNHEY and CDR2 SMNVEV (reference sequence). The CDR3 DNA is TGTGCCAGCAGCCCACCGGGACTAGGGACAGATACGCAGTATTTT. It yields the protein CASSPPGLGTDTQYF.

CDR3 sequence (DNA): TGTGCCAGCAGCCGGGCAGGGGGAACTTACGAGCAGTACTTC. Translating it yields CASSRAGGTYEQYF. The rearrangement uses TRBV14 and TRBJ2-7; TRBD1 agrees at 7 bases. The V gene's germline CDR1 is SGHDN and CDR2 FVKESK. Germline trimming cut 4 bases from V and 4 bases from J; bases unmatched to any gene: 7. This CDR3 contains 14 residues.

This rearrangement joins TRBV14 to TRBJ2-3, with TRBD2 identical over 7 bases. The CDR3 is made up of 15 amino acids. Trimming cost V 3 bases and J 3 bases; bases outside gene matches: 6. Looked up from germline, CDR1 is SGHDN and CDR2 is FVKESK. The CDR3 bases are TGTGCCAGCAGCCACACGGGACTACCGACAGATACGCAGTATTTT. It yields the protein CASSHTGLPTDTQYF.

The CDR3 nucleotides are TGCAGCGTTGAGGCCACACAGGGCCGAGGGGCCGGGGAGCTGTTTTTT. As protein: CSVEATQGRGAGELFF. The rearrangement links TRBV29-1 to TRBJ2-2; maybe TRBD1 (6 bases). The germline CDR1 and CDR2 sequences are SQVTM and ANQGSEA. The V gene lost 3 bases and the J gene lost 6 bases, with 20 bases spanning the gap. The CDR3 is made up of 16 amino acids.

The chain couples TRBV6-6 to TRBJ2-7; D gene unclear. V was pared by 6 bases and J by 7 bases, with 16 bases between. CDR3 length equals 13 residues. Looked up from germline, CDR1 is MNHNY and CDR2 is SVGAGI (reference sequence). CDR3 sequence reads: CASRGTGNLEQYF. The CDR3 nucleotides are TGTGCCAGCAGGGGAACTGGGAATTTGGAGCAGTACTTC.

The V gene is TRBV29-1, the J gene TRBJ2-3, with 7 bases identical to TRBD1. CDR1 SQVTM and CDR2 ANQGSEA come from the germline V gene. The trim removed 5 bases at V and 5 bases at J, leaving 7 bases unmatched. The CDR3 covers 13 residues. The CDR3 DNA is TGCAGCGTTAAGGGGGCGAACCAAGATACGCAGTATTTT. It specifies CSVKGANQDTQYF.

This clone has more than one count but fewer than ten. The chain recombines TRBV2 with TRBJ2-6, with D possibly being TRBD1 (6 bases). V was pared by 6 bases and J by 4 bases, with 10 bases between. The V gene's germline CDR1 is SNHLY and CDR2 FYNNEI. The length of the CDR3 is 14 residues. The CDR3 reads CASRDGTGANVLTF. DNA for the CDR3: TGTGCCAGCAGGGACGGGACAGGGGCCAACGTCCTGACTTTC. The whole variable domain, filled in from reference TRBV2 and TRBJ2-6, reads EPEVTQTPSHQVTQMGQEVILRCVPISNHLYFYWYRQILGQKVEFLVSFYNNEISEKSEIFDDQFSVERPDGSNFTLKIRSTKLEDSAMYFCASRDGTGANVLTFGAGSRLTVL.

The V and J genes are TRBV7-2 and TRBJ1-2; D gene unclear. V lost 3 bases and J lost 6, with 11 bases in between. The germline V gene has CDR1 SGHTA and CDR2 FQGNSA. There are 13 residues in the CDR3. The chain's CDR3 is CASSFWGDDGYTF. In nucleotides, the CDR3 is TGTGCCAGCAGCTTTTGGGGAGACGATGGCTACACCTTC.

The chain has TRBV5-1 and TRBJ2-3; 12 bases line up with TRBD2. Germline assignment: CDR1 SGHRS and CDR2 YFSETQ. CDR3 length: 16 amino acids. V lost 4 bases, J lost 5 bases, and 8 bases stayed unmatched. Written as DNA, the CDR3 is TGCGCCAGCAGCCTCAGTCTAGCGGGGGGGCGAGATACGCAGTATTTT. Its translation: CASSLSLAGGRDTQYF.

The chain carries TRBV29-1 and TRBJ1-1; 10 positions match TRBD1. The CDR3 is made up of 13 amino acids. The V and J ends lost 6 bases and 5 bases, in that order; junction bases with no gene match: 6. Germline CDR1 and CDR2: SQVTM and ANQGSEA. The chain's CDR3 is CSVADRGRTEAFF. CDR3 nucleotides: TGCAGCGTGGCGGACAGGGGGAGGACTGAAGCTTTCTTT.

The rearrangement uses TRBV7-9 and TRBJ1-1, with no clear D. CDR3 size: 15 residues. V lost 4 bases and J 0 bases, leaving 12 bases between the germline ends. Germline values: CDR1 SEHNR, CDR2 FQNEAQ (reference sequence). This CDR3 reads CASSSFTSLNTEAFF. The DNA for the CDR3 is TGTGCCAGCAGCTCATTTACCAGCCTGAACACTGAAGCTTTCTTT.

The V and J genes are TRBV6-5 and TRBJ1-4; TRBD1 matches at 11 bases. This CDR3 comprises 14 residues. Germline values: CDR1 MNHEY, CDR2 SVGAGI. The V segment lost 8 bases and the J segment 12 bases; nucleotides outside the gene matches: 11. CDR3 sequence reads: CASSDLGGQGELFF. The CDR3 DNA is TGTGCCAGCTCCGACCTGGGGGGACAGGGGGAACTGTTTTTT.

CDR3 in DNA: TGTGCCAGCAGCGGGGGGCAGGTTCCAACTCTCGCTGGGGCCAACGTCCTGACTTTC. Translation gives CASSGGQVPTLAGANVLTF. V usage is TRBV7-3 and J usage is TRBJ2-6, with D tentatively TRBD1 or TRBD2 (6 bases each). CDR1 and CDR2 (germline): SGHTA, FQGTGA. The length of the CDR3 is 19 residues. Deletions cut 5 bases from V and 2 bases from J, with 22 bases between.

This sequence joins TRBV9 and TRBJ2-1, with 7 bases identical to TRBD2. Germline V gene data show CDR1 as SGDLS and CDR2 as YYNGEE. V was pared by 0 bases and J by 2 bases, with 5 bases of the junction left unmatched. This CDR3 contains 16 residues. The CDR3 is CASSVESTSAYNEQFF. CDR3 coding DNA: TGTGCCAGCAGCGTAGAATCCACTAGCGCCTACAATGAGCAGTTCTTC.

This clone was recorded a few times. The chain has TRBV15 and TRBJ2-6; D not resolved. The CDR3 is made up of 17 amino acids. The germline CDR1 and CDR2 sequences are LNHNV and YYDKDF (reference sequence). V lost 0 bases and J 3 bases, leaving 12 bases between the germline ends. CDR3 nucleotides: TGTGCCACCAGCAGAGATCGTACAGTTGGTGGGGCCAACGTCCTGACTTTC. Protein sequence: CATSRDRTVGGANVLTF.

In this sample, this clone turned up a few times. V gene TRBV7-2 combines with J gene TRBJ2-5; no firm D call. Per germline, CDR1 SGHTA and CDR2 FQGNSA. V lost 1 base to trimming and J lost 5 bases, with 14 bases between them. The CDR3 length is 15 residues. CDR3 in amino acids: CASSLVSSPQETQYF. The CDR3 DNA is TGTGCCAGCAGCTTAGTCAGCAGCCCCCAGGAGACCCAGTACTTC. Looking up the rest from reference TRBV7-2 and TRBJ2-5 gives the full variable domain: GAGVSQSPSNKVTEKGKDVELRCDPISGHTALYWYRQSLGQGLEFLIYFQGNSAPDKSGLPSDRFSAERTGGSVSTLTIQRTQQEDSAVYLCASSLVSSPQETQYFGPGTRLLVL.

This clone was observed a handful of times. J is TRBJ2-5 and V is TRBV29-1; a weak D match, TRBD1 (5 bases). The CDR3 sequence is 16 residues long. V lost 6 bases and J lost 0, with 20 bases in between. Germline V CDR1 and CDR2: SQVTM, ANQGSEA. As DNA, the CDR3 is TGCAGCGTCCGCGGTCAAGGGGTGGCCCACCAAGAGACCCAGTACTTC. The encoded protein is CSVRGQGVAHQETQYF.

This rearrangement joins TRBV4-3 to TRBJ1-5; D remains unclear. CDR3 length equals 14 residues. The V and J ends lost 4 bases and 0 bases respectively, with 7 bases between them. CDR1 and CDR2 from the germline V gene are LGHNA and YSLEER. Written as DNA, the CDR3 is TGCGCCAGCAGCCCAGGATTTAGCAATCAGCCCCAGCATTTT. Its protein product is CASSPGFSNQPQHF.

CDR3 amino acids: CSVGVPPSYNEQFF. In nucleotides, the CDR3 is TGCAGCGTTGGTGTCCCCCCCTCCTACAATGAGCAGTTCTTC. V gene TRBV29-1 combines with J gene TRBJ2-1, with D hard to call. CDR1 is SQVTM, CDR2 ANQGSEA, per germline. CDR3 length: 14 amino acids. V lost 4 bases, J lost 0 bases, and 10 bases lay in between.

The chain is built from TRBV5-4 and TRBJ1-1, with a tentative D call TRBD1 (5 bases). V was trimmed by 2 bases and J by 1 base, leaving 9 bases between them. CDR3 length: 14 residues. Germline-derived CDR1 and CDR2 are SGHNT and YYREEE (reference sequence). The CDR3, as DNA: TGTGCCAGCAGCTTACCGACAGAGAACACTGAAGCTTTCTTT. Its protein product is CASSLPTENTEAFF. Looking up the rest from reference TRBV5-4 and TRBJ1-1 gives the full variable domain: ETGVTQSPTHLIKTRGQQVTLRCSSQSGHNTVSWYQQALGQGPQFIFQYYREEENGRGNFPPRFSGLQFPNYSSELNVNALELDDSALYLCASSLPTENTEAFFGQGTRLTVV.

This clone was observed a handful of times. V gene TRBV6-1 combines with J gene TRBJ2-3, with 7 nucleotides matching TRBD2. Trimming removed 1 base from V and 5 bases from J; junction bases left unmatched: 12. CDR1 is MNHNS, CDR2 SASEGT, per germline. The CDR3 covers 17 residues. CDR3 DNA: TGTGCCAGCAGTGAAGGTTACGAGGGAGGGGTTATAGATACGCAGTATTTT. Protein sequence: CASSEGYEGGVIDTQYF.

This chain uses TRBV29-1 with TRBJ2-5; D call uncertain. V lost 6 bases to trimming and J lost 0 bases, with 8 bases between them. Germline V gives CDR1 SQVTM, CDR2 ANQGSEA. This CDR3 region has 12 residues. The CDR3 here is CSVEHNQETQYF. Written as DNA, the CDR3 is TGCAGCGTAGAACACAACCAAGAGACCCAGTACTTC.

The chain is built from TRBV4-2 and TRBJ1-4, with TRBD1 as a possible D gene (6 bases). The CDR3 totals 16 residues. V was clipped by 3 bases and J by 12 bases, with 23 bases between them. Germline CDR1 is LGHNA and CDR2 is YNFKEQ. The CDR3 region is CASSQGQGGARMQLFF. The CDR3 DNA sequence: TGTGCCAGCAGCCAGGGCCAAGGGGGGGCGAGAATGCAACTGTTTTTT.

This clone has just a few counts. CDR3 DNA: TGCAGCGTTGATCCTGGGAGCGAGCAGTTCTTC. This gives the protein CSVDPGSEQFF. The chain employs TRBV29-1 and TRBJ2-1; the D gene is possibly TRBD2 (5 bases). Trimming took 3 bases from V and 10 from J, leaving 10 bases between them. Germline V gene sequence: CDR1 SQVTM, CDR2 ANQGSEA. The CDR3 is 11 residues long.

The CDR3 loop reads CASSLGYSPLHF. In nucleotides, the CDR3 is TGTGCCAGCAGTTTGGGGTACTCACCCCTCCACTTT. The V call is TRBV27, the J call TRBJ1-6; D is uncertain. The V gene lost 3 bases and the J gene lost 10 bases, with 7 bases spanning the gap. CDR1 MNHEY and CDR2 SMNVEV come from the germline V gene (reference sequence). CDR3 length: 12 residues.

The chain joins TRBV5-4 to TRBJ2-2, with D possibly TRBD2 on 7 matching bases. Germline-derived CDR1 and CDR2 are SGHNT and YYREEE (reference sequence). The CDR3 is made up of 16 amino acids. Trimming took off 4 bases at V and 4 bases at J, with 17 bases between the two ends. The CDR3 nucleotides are TGTGCCAGCAGCACTTCCGGGGGGCGAGGCACCGGGGAGCTGTTTTTT. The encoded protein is CASSTSGGRGTGELFF.

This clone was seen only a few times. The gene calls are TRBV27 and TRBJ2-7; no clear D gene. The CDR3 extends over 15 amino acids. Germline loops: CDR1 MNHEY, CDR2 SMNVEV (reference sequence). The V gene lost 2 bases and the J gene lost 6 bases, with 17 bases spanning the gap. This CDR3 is CASSLRSRSFSEQYF. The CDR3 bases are TGTGCCAGCAGTTTACGATCCCGGTCCTTCAGCGAGCAGTACTTC.

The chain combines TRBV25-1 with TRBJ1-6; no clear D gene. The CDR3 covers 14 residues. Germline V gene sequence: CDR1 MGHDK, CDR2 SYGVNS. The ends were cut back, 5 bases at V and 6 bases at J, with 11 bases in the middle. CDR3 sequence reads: CASSSIQSNSPLHF. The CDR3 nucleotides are TGTGCCAGCAGTTCGATACAGTCTAATTCACCCCTCCACTTT. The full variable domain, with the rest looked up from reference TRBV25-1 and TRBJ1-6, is EADIYQTPRYLVIGTGKKITLECSQTMGHDKMYWYQQDPGMELHLIHYSYGVNSTEKGDLSSESTVSRIRTEHFPLTLESARPSHTSQYLCASSSIQSNSPLHFGNGTRLTVT.

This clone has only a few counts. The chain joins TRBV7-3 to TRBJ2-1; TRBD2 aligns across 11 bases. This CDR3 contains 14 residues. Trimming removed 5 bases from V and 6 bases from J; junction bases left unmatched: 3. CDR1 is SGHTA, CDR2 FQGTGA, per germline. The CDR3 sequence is CASSPSGGFNEQFF. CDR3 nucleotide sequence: TGTGCCAGCAGCCCTAGCGGGGGGTTCAATGAGCAGTTCTTC.